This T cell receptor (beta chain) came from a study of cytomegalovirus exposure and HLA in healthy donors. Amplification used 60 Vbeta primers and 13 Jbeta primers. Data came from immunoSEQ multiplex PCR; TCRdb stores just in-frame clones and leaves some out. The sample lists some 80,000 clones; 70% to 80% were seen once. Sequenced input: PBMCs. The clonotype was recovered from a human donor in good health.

This CDR3 reads CASSRTGGVAETQYF. The CDR3 coding sequence is TGCGCCAGCAGCCGGACAGGGGGCGTCGCGGAGACCCAGTACTTC. The J gene is TRBJ2-5, the V gene TRBV5-1, with TRBD1 matching over 11 bases. From germline, CDR1 is SGHRS and CDR2 YFSETQ. Unmatched junction bases numbered 7, after V lost 4 bases and J lost 5 bases. The CDR3 length is 15 residues.